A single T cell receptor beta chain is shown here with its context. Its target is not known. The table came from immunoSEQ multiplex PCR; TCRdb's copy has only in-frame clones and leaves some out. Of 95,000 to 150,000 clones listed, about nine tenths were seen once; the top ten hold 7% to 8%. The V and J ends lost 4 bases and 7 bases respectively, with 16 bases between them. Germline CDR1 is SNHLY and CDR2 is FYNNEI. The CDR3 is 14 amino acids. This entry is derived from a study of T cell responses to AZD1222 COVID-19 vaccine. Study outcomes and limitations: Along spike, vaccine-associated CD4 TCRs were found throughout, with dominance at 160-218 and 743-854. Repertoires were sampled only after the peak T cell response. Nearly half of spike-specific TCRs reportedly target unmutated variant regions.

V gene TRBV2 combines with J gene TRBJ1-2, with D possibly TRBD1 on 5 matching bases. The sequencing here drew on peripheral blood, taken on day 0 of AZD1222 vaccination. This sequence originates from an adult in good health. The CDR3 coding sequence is TGTGCCAGCAGTGGCAAAGGGCAGGGTTCTGGCTACACCTTC. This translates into CASSGKGQGSGYTF.